The 26 T cell receptor beta chains reported below all come from one sample, sequenced in a study of T cell changes during pregnancy in multiple sclerosis. Sequencing was performed with immunoSEQ multiplex PCR; in TCRdb, only in-frame clones are kept and a portion is missing. There are around 100,000 clones in the sample; about nine tenths occur only once, and 0.76% lies in the top ten. The sequences come from peripheral blood, collected in the second trimester of pregnancy. Source of these receptors: a female donor in good health, enrolled as a control in a pregnancy study.

J is TRBJ1-3 and V is TRBV7-2; TRBD1 might be the D (5 bases). The CDR3 runs to 13 residues. Germline CDR1 SGHTA, CDR2 FQGNSA. Trimming cost V 5 bases and J 4 bases, with 9 bases left between them. Here the CDR3 DNA reads TGTGCCAGCAGCCTGGGGCTGGGAAACACCATATATTTT. Translation gives CASSLGLGNTIYF.

The chain has TRBV4-3 and TRBJ2-1; D gene ambiguous. Trimming cost V 0 bases and J 0 bases, with 12 bases left between them. Per germline, CDR1 LGHNA and CDR2 YSLEER. The CDR3 is 17 residues long. CDR3: CASSQEVTRSSYNEQFF. In DNA, the CDR3 is TGCGCCAGCAGCCAAGAGGTTACCAGAAGCTCCTACAATGAGCAGTTCTTC.

V gene TRBV19 combines with J gene TRBJ2-7; D may be TRBD2 (5 bases). The CDR3 totals 14 residues. Germline CDR1 LNHDA, CDR2 SQIVND (reference sequence). V was pared by 1 base and J by 0 bases, with 7 bases between. The CDR3 DNA reads as TGTGCCAGTAGTATAGTAGCGTTCTCCTACGAGCAGTACTTC. Translation: CASSIVAFSYEQYF.

This clone was counted a single time. V gene TRBV27 combines with J gene TRBJ2-1; D is perhaps TRBD1 (6 bases). Germline V lookup: CDR1 MNHEY, CDR2 SMNVEV (reference sequence). The V and J ends lost 5 bases and 8 bases respectively, with 19 bases between them. The CDR3 sequence is 15 residues long. CDR3 sequence reads: CASSNWDQGRDEQFF. CDR3 nucleotide sequence: TGTGCCAGCAGTAACTGGGACCAGGGGCGGGATGAGCAGTTCTTC.

V is TRBV13 and J is TRBJ1-2; TRBD1 might be the D (6 bases). Germline loops: CDR1 PRHDT, CDR2 FYEKMQ (reference sequence). V lost 6 bases and J 5 bases, leaving 13 bases between the germline ends. This CDR3 comprises 13 residues. In nucleotides, the CDR3 is TGTGCCAGCAGGTGGGGGCAGGGATATGGCTACACCTTC. Translation: CASRWGQGYGYTF.

The genes are TRBV2 and TRBJ2-5; D is unclear. V lost 3 bases and J 0 bases, leaving 14 bases between the germline ends. CDR1 and CDR2 from the germline V gene are SNHLY and FYNNEI. This CDR3 comprises 16 residues. The DNA of the CDR3 is TGTGCCAGCAGTGACGAGTCAGTTACTAACCAAGAGACCCAGTACTTC. The encoded protein is CASSDESVTNQETQYF.

The gene calls are TRBV29-1 and TRBJ1-1; no reliable D call. V lost 6 bases, J lost 4 bases, and 9 bases lay in between. CDR3 size: 11 residues. Germline lookup yields CDR1 SQVTM and CDR2 ANQGSEA. This CDR3 reads CSVRVATEAFF. DNA of the CDR3: TGCAGCGTCCGAGTAGCCACTGAAGCTTTCTTT.

The chain joins TRBV5-1 to TRBJ1-1; D is uncertain. Germline V gene sequence: CDR1 SGHRS, CDR2 YFSETQ. Trimming took off 0 bases at V and 3 bases at J, with 9 bases between the two ends. The CDR3 spans 14 residues. CDR3 in amino acids: CASSLAGGYTEAFF. The DNA for the CDR3 is TGCGCCAGCAGCTTGGCCGGAGGGTACACTGAAGCTTTCTTT.

The chain recombines TRBV9 with TRBJ2-3, with 7 bases identical to TRBD2. The V gene end was trimmed by 7 bases and the J gene end by 0 bases; junction bases not matched to a gene: 5. Per germline, CDR1 SGDLS and CDR2 YYNGEE. This CDR3 contains 14 residues. CDR3 nucleotides: TGTGCCAGCGCGCGGGGGTATAGCACAGATACGCAGTATTTT. Protein product: CASARGYSTDTQYF.

The gene calls are TRBV15 and TRBJ2-3, with D maybe TRBD1 (6 bases). V dropped 6 bases and J dropped 0 bases, with 13 bases sitting between them. Per the germline V gene, CDR1 is LNHNV and CDR2 is YYDKDF (reference sequence). The CDR3 runs to 15 residues. The CDR3 nucleotides read TGTGCCACCAGTCAGAACAGGGAAAGCACAGATACGCAGTATTTT. Its translation is CATSQNRESTDTQYF.

The chain couples TRBV6-5 to TRBJ1-2, with D possibly TRBD1 on 6 matching bases. The CDR3 is 15 amino acids. V was pared by 6 bases and J by 4 bases, with 18 bases between. The V gene's germline CDR1 is MNHEY and CDR2 SVGAGI. CDR3 sequence reads: CASRPTGQASYGYTF. CDR3 DNA sequence: TGTGCCAGCAGACCGACGGGACAAGCAAGCTATGGCTACACCTTC.

V usage is TRBV20-1 and J usage is TRBJ1-2, with D unclear. This CDR3 has 11 amino acids. V was pared by 1 base and J by 7 bases, with 7 bases between. Per germline, CDR1 DFQATT and CDR2 SNEGSKA (reference sequence). The CDR3 DNA sequence: TGCAGTGCTAGAGCCGACATTGGCTACACCTTC. Residues: CSARADIGYTF.

The chain is built from TRBV11-2 and TRBJ1-4; TRBD1 matches at 7 bases. The CDR3 has 14 amino acids. Losses at the gene ends were 5 bases for V and 4 bases for J; bases not matched to a gene: 4. CDR1 and CDR2 (germline): SGHAT, FQNNGV. The CDR3 loop reads CASSPRDSNEKLFF. The CDR3 DNA reads as TGTGCCAGCAGCCCCCGGGACAGTAATGAAAAACTGTTTTTT.

For the CDR3, the DNA is TGTGCCAGCAGCCCCTCGGCGGGGGGCCGGACTGAAGCTTTCTTT. Translated, it gives CASSPSAGGRTEAFF. The genes are TRBV7-9 and TRBJ1-1, with a tentative D call TRBD1 (6 bases). Germline V lookup: CDR1 SEHNR, CDR2 FQNEAQ (reference sequence). The CDR3 covers 15 residues. V dropped 5 bases and J dropped 5 bases, with 18 bases sitting between them.

The chain is built from TRBV14 and TRBJ1-4; D is undetermined. V dropped 1 base and J dropped 10 bases, with 19 bases sitting between them. The CDR3 consists of 16 residues. Germline-derived CDR1 and CDR2 are SGHDN and FVKESK. CDR3 in amino acids: CASSQGGSGSRGKLFF. The CDR3 DNA follows: TGTGCCAGCAGCCAAGGGGGATCGGGAAGTCGGGGAAAACTGTTTTTT. Full variable domain (outside the CDR3, taken from reference TRBV14 and TRBJ1-4): EAGVTQFPSHSVIEKGQTVTLRCDPISGHDNLYWYRRVMGKEIKFLLHFVKESKQDESGMPNNRFLAERTGGTYSTLKVQPAELEDSGVYFCASSQGGSGSRGKLFFGSGTQLSVL.

The chain uses TRBV19 and TRBJ2-5; perhaps TRBD2 as D (5 bases). CDR3 length equals 15 residues. CDR1 and CDR2 (germline): LNHDA, SQIVND (reference sequence). Trimming stripped 3 bases from V and 2 bases from J, with 13 bases between. CDR3 DNA: TGTGCCAGTAGTATGGCCCGACTAAAACAAGAGACCCAGTACTTC. This translates into CASSMARLKQETQYF. The variable domain in full, with the rest retrieved from reference TRBV19 and TRBJ2-5, is DGGITQSPKYLFRKEGQNVTLSCEQNLNHDAMYWYRQDPGQGLRLIYYSQIVNDFQKGDIAEGYSVSREKKESFPLTVTSAQKNPTAFYLCASSMARLKQETQYFGPGTRLLVL.

The rearrangement links TRBV6-5 to TRBJ2-1; possible D gene TRBD2, 6 bases. Germline values: CDR1 MNHEY, CDR2 SVGAGI. This CDR3 contains 14 residues. Trimming shortened V by 4 bases and J by 5 bases, and 12 bases separated the two germline ends. The CDR3 bases are TGTGCCAGCAGTTCCCGCGGGGTGGACAATGAGCAGTTCTTC. It specifies CASSSRGVDNEQFF.

The chain is built from TRBV19 and TRBJ2-7; 11 positions agree with TRBD2. Germline V lookup: CDR1 LNHDA, CDR2 SQIVND (reference sequence). This CDR3 has 16 amino acids. The V segment lost 7 bases and the J segment 5 bases; nucleotides outside the gene matches: 13. Here the CDR3 DNA reads TGTGCCAGTACCCCCTTTAGCGGGGGGGCTTACAACGAGCAGTACTTC. Translation: CASTPFSGGAYNEQYF.

The rearrangement uses TRBV7-9 and TRBJ1-1, with a possible D match to TRBD1 (6 bases). CDR3 length: 15 amino acids. The germline V gene has CDR1 SEHNR and CDR2 FQNEAQ (reference sequence). Between the trimmed V and J ends, which lost 6 bases and 3 bases, there was a span of 17 bases. CDR3 bases: TGTGCCAGCAGTCCCACACAGGGTTGGGACACTGAAGCTTTCTTT. It codes for CASSPTQGWDTEAFF.

V is TRBV4-1 and J is TRBJ1-1, with a tentative D call TRBD1 (6 bases). Per germline, CDR1 MGHRA and CDR2 YSYEKL. This CDR3 contains 14 residues. V lost 3 bases to trimming and J lost 1 base, with 9 bases between them. CDR3 nucleotide sequence: TGCGCCAGCAGCCACCTACAGGGGAACACTGAAGCTTTCTTT. It yields the protein CASSHLQGNTEAFF.

V gene TRBV13 combines with J gene TRBJ1-2; D is unclear. CDR3 length: 15 amino acids. The V gene lost 5 bases and the J gene lost 2 bases, with 15 bases spanning the gap. Germline V CDR1 and CDR2: PRHDT, FYEKMQ (reference sequence). The CDR3 sequence is CASSRTDPRNYGYTF. The CDR3 DNA reads as TGTGCCAGCAGCCGAACTGACCCGCGGAACTATGGCTACACCTTC.

In its sample, this clone was seen many times. The rearrangement joins TRBV28 to TRBJ2-5; 8 bases agree with TRBD2. The CDR3 is 14 amino acids. Germline trimming cut 6 bases from V and 3 bases from J; bases unmatched to any gene: 6. Per the germline V gene, CDR1 is MDHEN and CDR2 is SYDVKM. CDR3 in DNA: TGTGCCAGCAGCTATCTTAGCGGGGAAGAGACCCAGTACTTC. Its translation: CASSYLSGEETQYF.

This chain links TRBV18 with TRBJ2-7; possible D gene TRBD2, 5 bases. This CDR3 region has 15 residues. Germline lookup yields CDR1 KGHSH and CDR2 LQKENI. V lost 5 bases, J lost 0 bases, and 14 bases lay in between. The CDR3 region has the DNA TGTGCCAGCTCATCAAGGACGGGAAGCTCCTACGAGCAGTACTTC. Amino acids: CASSSRTGSSYEQYF.

The chain has TRBV5-4 and TRBJ2-2, with 8 bases aligning to TRBD2. The V and J ends lost 4 bases and 5 bases, in that order; junction bases with no gene match: 10. The CDR3 contains 16 residues. Germline assignment: CDR1 SGHNT and CDR2 YYREEE (reference sequence). CDR3 bases: TGTGCCAGCAGCCGATCAGCGGGAGTTGGGACCGGGGAGCTGTTTTTT. It yields the protein CASSRSAGVGTGELFF. Full variable domain (remainder filled in from reference TRBV5-4 and TRBJ2-2): ETGVTQSPTHLIKTRGQQVTLRCSSQSGHNTVSWYQQALGQGPQFIFQYYREEENGRGNFPPRFSGLQFPNYSSELNVNALELDDSALYLCASSRSAGVGTGELFFGEGSRLTVL.

The chain employs TRBV27 and TRBJ1-5; TRBD1 is a possible D gene (5 bases). Trimming took 3 bases from V and 4 from J, leaving 7 bases between them. CDR3 length: 13 residues. The germline gives CDR1 MNHEY, CDR2 SMNVEV (reference sequence). For the CDR3, the DNA is TGTGCCAGCAGTTTCGGGGGAAATCAGCCCCAGCATTTT. It translates to CASSFGGNQPQHF.

The chain is built from TRBV5-1 and TRBJ2-1, with a possible D match to TRBD1 (6 bases). V lost 0 bases and J lost 4, with 14 bases in between. The CDR3 consists of 16 residues. Germline V gene lookup returns CDR1 SGHRS and CDR2 YFSETQ. This chain's CDR3 is CASSLEGRGNYNEQFF. CDR3 coding DNA: TGCGCCAGCAGCTTGGAAGGCAGGGGTAATTACAATGAGCAGTTCTTC.